This TCR beta chain appears in the sequencing data of a study of early stage breast cancer tumors. Broader study findings: Tumor and normal breast were distinguished via blood comparison in most of the 16 patients. Compared with adjacent normal breast tissue, tumors showed roughly 2.4-fold greater T cell density and higher clonality.

Blood replicates held 0.5 ug DNA, tumor or normal breast about 1.5 ug, two each. Sequenced by immunoSEQ multiplex PCR; TCRdb stores in-frame clones only, minus some. Here the sample spans about 9,500 clones, roughly 70% being singletons. Remarks on this clone: Its cognate antigen is unknown.

The receptor was derived from a person aged 50-59 years with breast cancer. Source material: breast tumor tissue.

The CDR3 DNA is TGCGCCAGCAGCTTTGACGGAGATAGCAATCAGCCCCAGCATTTT. Its protein is CASSFDGDSNQPQHF. The V gene is TRBV5-1, the J gene TRBJ1-5; D unclear. Per germline, CDR1 SGHRS and CDR2 YFSETQ. V gave up 2 bases and J gave up 0 bases, with 9 bases separating them. This CDR3 is built from 15 residues.